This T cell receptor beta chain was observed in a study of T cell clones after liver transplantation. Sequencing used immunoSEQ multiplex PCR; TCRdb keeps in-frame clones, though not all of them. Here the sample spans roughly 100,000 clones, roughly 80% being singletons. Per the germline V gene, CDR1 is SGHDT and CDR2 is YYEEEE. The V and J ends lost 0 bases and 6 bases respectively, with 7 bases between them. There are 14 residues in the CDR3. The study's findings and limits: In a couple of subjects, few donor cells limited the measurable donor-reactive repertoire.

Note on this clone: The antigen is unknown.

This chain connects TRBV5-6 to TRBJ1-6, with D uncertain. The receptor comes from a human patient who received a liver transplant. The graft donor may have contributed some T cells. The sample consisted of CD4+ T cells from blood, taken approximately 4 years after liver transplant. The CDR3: CASSLGPSNSPLHF. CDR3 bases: TGTGCCAGCAGCTTGGGGCCCAGTAATTCACCCCTCCACTTT.